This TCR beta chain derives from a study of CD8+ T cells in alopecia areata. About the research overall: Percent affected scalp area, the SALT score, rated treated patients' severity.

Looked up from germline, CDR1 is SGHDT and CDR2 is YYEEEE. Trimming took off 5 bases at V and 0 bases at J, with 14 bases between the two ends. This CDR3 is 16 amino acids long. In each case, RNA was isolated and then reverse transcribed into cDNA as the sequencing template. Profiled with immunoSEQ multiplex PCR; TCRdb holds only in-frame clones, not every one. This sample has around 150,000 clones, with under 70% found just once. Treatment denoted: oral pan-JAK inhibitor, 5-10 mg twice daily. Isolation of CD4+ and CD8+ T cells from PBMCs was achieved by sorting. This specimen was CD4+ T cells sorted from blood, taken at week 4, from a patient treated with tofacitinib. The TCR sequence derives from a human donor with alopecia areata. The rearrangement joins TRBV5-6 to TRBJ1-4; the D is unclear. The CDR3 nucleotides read TGTGCCAGCAGTAGAACAGAACTATCAACTAATGAAAAACTGTTTTTT. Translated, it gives CASSRTELSTNEKLFF.